What follows are 23 T cell receptor beta chains derived from one specimen sequenced in a study of blood T cell repertoires in COVID-19. Data came from immunoSEQ multiplex PCR; TCRdb stores just in-frame clones and leaves some out. The sample yields hundreds of thousands of clones, about 90% seen once. Sequenced material: peripheral blood. These receptors all stem from a woman aged 25-40 years with COVID-19, enrolled during active disease.

The J gene is TRBJ2-7, the V gene TRBV30; no definite D call. This CDR3 is 12 amino acids long. CDR1 is GTSNPN and CDR2 is SVGIG in the germline V gene (reference sequence). Trimming left V 8 bases short and J 1 base short, with 12 bases between. CDR3 region: CASLDTSYEQYF. The DNA of the CDR3 is TGTGCCAGTTTAGACACTTCCTACGAGCAGTACTTC.

J is TRBJ2-5 and V is TRBV7-6; TRBD2 matches at 9 bases. Looked up from germline, CDR1 is SGHVS and CDR2 is FNYEAQ. J lost 5 bases, V lost 1 base, and 11 bases had no gene match. This CDR3 comprises 17 residues. This CDR3 reads CASSLVGRGLASETQYF. The DNA of the CDR3 is TGTGCCAGCAGCTTAGTGGGTCGAGGACTAGCGAGCGAGACCCAGTACTTC.

V and J are TRBV2 and TRBJ2-2, with 11 nucleotides matching TRBD2. The ends lost 6 bases at V and 2 bases at J; junction bases unmatched: 5. Germline V gives CDR1 SNHLY, CDR2 FYNNEI. The CDR3 spans 16 residues. CDR3 in DNA: TGTGCCAGCAGGCAGGGACTAGCGGAAAACACCGGGGAGCTGTTTTTT. This encodes CASRQGLAENTGELFF.

The chain couples TRBV4-3 to TRBJ1-2; 9 nucleotides match TRBD1. Looked up from germline, CDR1 is LGHNA and CDR2 is YSLEER. The CDR3 runs 13 residues. The ends lost 4 bases at V and 9 bases at J; junction bases unmatched: 6. CDR3 region: CASSPGTGQSYTF. The DNA for the CDR3 is TGCGCCAGCAGCCCCGGGACAGGGCAAAGCTACACCTTC.

The CDR3 is CASSFRPTVGGTIYF. As DNA, the CDR3 is TGTGCCAGCAGCTTTCGTCCAACGGTCGGCGGCACCATATATTTT. This chain uses TRBV7-9 with TRBJ1-3, with D uncertain. CDR1 SEHNR and CDR2 FQNEAQ come from the germline V gene (reference sequence). V was clipped by 3 bases and J by 9 bases, with 18 bases between them. This CDR3 comprises 15 residues.

This clone was recorded once. The chain couples TRBV19 to TRBJ2-7, with 9 bases matching TRBD2. This CDR3 comprises 19 residues. From germline, CDR1 is LNHDA and CDR2 SQIVND (reference sequence). J gave up 3 bases and V 4 bases, and 19 bases lay outside the gene matches. CDR3 loop: CASSKAVTLAGDLFYEQYF. In nucleotides, the CDR3 is TGTGCCAGTAGTAAGGCAGTTACCTTAGCGGGAGACCTCTTCTACGAGCAGTACTTC.

This clone was counted between two and nine times. The V gene is TRBV5-4, the J gene TRBJ1-1, with 7 nucleotides matching TRBD1. Per the germline V gene, CDR1 is SGHNT and CDR2 is YYREEE (reference sequence). V trimming: 5 bases; J trimming: 0 bases; junction bases outside the gene matches: 10. The CDR3 totals 16 residues. In nucleotides, the CDR3 is TGTGCCAGCAGTCCTGGAGGGGGCAAGATGAACACTGAAGCTTTCTTT. It codes for CASSPGGGKMNTEAFF.

As concerns this clone: Other nucleotide sequences in the sample specify the same CDR3. The gene calls are TRBV10-3 and TRBJ1-6; 9 bases match TRBD1. With 4 bases clipped from V and 8 bases from J, the junction kept 0 bases outside the gene matches. Germline values: CDR1 ENHRY, CDR2 SYGVKD. The CDR3 is made up of 13 amino acids. The CDR3 region has the DNA TGTGCCATCAGTGGACAGGGGGATTCACCCCTCCACTTT. This codes for CAISGQGDSPLHF.

This sequence joins TRBV7-9 and TRBJ1-2; 8 positions match TRBD1. Looked up from germline, CDR1 is SEHNR and CDR2 is FQNEAQ (reference sequence). The CDR3 extends over 14 amino acids. J lost 8 bases, V lost 5 bases, and 10 bases had no gene match. CDR3 nucleotide sequence: TGTGCCAGCAGCCCCAATCAGGGGGCCAACGGCTACACCTTC. Translating it yields CASSPNQGANGYTF.

CDR3 residues: CASSEDREGTEAFF. The CDR3 DNA reads TGTGCCAGCAGCGAGGACAGGGAGGGAACTGAAGCTTTCTTT. The chain links TRBV5-4 to TRBJ1-1, with TRBD1 matching 8 bases. Germline V gene lookup returns CDR1 SGHNT and CDR2 YYREEE (reference sequence). This CDR3 region has 14 residues. J gave up 5 bases and V 4 bases, and 7 bases lay outside the gene matches.

The chain recombines TRBV5-1 with TRBJ1-4; a weak D match, TRBD1 (5 bases). Trimming stripped 1 base from V and 4 bases from J, with 14 bases between. CDR1 and CDR2 from the germline V gene are SGHRS and YFSETQ. This CDR3 is 16 amino acids long. CDR3 in amino acids: CASSLPQGISNEKLFF. CDR3 nucleotides: TGCGCCAGCAGCTTGCCGCAGGGTATTAGTAATGAAAAACTGTTTTTT.

V usage is TRBV2 and J usage is TRBJ2-6; tentatively, D is TRBD2 (7 bases). Germline V gives CDR1 SNHLY, CDR2 FYNNEI. CDR3 length: 16 amino acids. V shed 11 bases and J shed 0 bases, with 17 bases lying between them. The CDR3 reads CARRGGAVSGANVLTF. The CDR3 region has the DNA TGTGCCCGGAGGGGGGGGGCCGTCTCTGGGGCCAACGTCCTGACTTTC.

This clone was recorded a few times. The chain employs TRBV6-4 and TRBJ2-3; 9 bases line up with TRBD2. The CDR3 has 15 amino acids. V gave up 0 bases and J gave up 11 bases; unmatched junction bases: 9. Germline loops: CDR1 MRHNA, CDR2 SNTAGT. The CDR3 sequence: CASSDSRRGGAEQYF. DNA for the CDR3: TGTGCCAGCAGTGACTCGAGGCGGGGGGGTGCGGAGCAGTATTTT.

To note about this clone: Other DNA sequences in this specimen translate into the identical CDR3. The chain combines TRBV5-1 with TRBJ1-3; D gene ambiguous. V lost 0 bases and J lost 0, with 7 bases in between. This CDR3 spans 15 amino acids. The germline V gene has CDR1 SGHRS and CDR2 YFSETQ. The CDR3 DNA sequence: TGCGCCAGCAGCTTGGCTGGTAGCTCTGGAAACACCATATATTTT. It specifies CASSLAGSSGNTIYF.

The rearrangement joins TRBV9 to TRBJ2-7; no clear D. Germline V gives CDR1 SGDLS, CDR2 YYNGEE. The germline V and J ends were trimmed by 4 bases and 3 bases, with 14 bases remaining between them. The CDR3 extends over 14 amino acids. Here the CDR3 reads CASSPAAMGYEQYF. As DNA, the CDR3 is TGTGCCAGCAGCCCCGCGGCAATGGGCTACGAGCAGTACTTC. Using reference TRBV9 and TRBJ2-7 for the parts outside the CDR3, the full variable domain is DSGVTQTPKHLITATGQRVTLRCSPRSGDLSVYWYQQSLDQGLQFLIQYYNGEERAKGNILERFSAQQFPDLHSELNLSSLELGDSALYFCASSPAAMGYEQYFGPGTRLTVT.

The chain couples TRBV5-1 to TRBJ2-1; D not resolved. The CDR3 length is 15 residues. With 2 bases removed from V and 2 bases from J, the gap between germline ends came to 11 bases. Germline V lookup: CDR1 SGHRS, CDR2 YFSETQ. CDR3 in amino acids: CASSFLGAAYNEQFF. CDR3 DNA: TGCGCCAGCAGCTTCTTGGGTGCGGCCTACAATGAGCAGTTCTTC.

This chain links TRBV12-3 or TRBV12-4 with TRBJ2-5; D may be TRBD2 (6 bases). Trimming left V 4 bases short and J 1 base short, with 7 bases between. This CDR3 contains 13 residues. DNA for the CDR3: TGTGCCAGCAGTTGGGACTTCCAAGAGACCCAGTACTTC. Its protein is CASSWDFQETQYF.

This chain uses TRBV5-4 with TRBJ1-2; 9 nucleotides align to TRBD1. With V trimmed by 3 bases and J by 3 bases, 6 bases remained unmatched. Germline CDR1 is SGHNT and CDR2 is YYREEE (reference sequence). The CDR3 has 15 amino acids. The CDR3 region is CASSSDRGRDYGYTF. In DNA, the CDR3 is TGTGCCAGCAGCTCCGACAGGGGGAGAGACTATGGCTACACCTTC.

The chain combines TRBV7-2 with TRBJ2-5, with a tentative D call TRBD2 (5 bases). The V gene's germline CDR1 is SGHTA and CDR2 FQGNSA. V lost 5 bases and J 6 bases, leaving 16 bases between the germline ends. The CDR3 loop spans 14 amino acids. CDR3 amino acids: CASSRTLDRQTQYF. CDR3 DNA sequence: TGTGCCAGCAGCCGTACACTAGACCGCCAGACCCAGTACTTC.

This sequence joins TRBV6-2 or TRBV6-3 and TRBJ1-2; TRBD1 matches at 8 bases. CDR1 is MNHEY and CDR2 is SVGEGT in the germline V gene. V gave up 6 bases and J gave up 3 bases; unmatched junction bases: 3. The CDR3 has 13 amino acids. The CDR3 DNA reads TGTGCCAGCAGCCGACAGGGGCACTATGGCTACACCTTC. Its protein is CASSRQGHYGYTF.

The chain combines TRBV9 with TRBJ1-3; maybe TRBD1 (6 bases). V was cut by 2 bases and J by 0 bases, with 15 bases left in between. Germline CDR1 and CDR2: SGDLS and YYNGEE. The CDR3 has 17 amino acids. The CDR3 loop is CASSVEDSESSGNTIYF. CDR3 DNA sequence: TGTGCCAGCAGCGTTGAGGACAGCGAAAGCTCTGGAAACACCATATATTTT.

The rearrangement joins TRBV18 to TRBJ1-5; perhaps TRBD1 as D (5 bases). The CDR3 loop spans 14 amino acids. Germline assignment: CDR1 KGHSH and CDR2 LQKENI. Trimming took off 3 bases at V and 9 bases at J, with 15 bases between the two ends. CDR3 residues: CASSPDTLKGPQHF. CDR3 in DNA: TGTGCCAGCTCACCGGACACCCTCAAGGGGCCCCAGCATTTT.

The chain uses TRBV11-3 and TRBJ2-1; 9 bases line up with TRBD1. Germline V gene data show CDR1 as SGHNT and CDR2 as YENEEA. CDR3 size: 14 residues. With V trimmed by 8 bases and J by 7 bases, 9 bases remained unmatched. The chain's CDR3 is CASQYRGQINEQFF. The CDR3 DNA reads as TGTGCCAGCCAATACAGGGGGCAGATTAATGAGCAGTTCTTC.